The present entry profiles one T cell receptor (beta chain) with its context. The antigen this receptor binds is unknown. No base quality information exists; no much larger clone differs at one position. TCRbeta CDR3 regions were amplified from genomic DNA by means of the immunoSEQ Assay, a bias-controlled multiplex PCR. Under the source paper's analysis protocol: Within the assay, amplification of reference gene primers was used to estimate how many nucleated cells each sample contained. To quantify the absolute abundance of each unique TCRbeta CDR3 rearrangement, sequence reads were collapsed and filtered. For each sample, productive Simpson clonality was calculated as the square root of Simpson's diversity index across productive rearrangements. The clones in this table, taken by TCRdb from immuneACCESS, are in-frame only. Not every clone is retained; where verified, under half of the shortfall comes from an unresolved V gene, and the cause of the rest is unknown. The DNA was the basis for D and trimming; V, J and clone size are from that table. Present in this sample are 25,000 to 30,000 clones, approximately 85% of which were seen just once. Approximately 30% of the sample lies in the top ten.

The data are from a study of blood T cell repertoires in COVID-19 (dated by TCRdb to about 2020). A note on the overall study: Samples from collaborators originated in the United States, Italy and Spain and spanned both the acute and convalescent phases of COVID-19. A de-identified subject ID, COVID-19 status, age in years and sex were almost always included in the sample metadata. The samples were drawn from the first 160 participants of the ongoing ImmuneRACE study and from more than 1,000 subjects provided by 6 global collaborators. Deeply sampled blood TCRbeta repertoires from subjects exposed to, actively infected with, or recovered from COVID-19 were included in the dataset. The material from the prospective study consisted of cDNA or gDNA derived from T cells, B-cell-depleted T cells, or PBMCs. The repertoires were released in a freely available public database intended as a resource for research on the immune response to SARS-CoV-2. Where available, HLA class I and class II types were obtained from metadata supplied by the sample provider rather than from assay-based typing. What the study reported, not specific to this receptor: Clinical and demographic metadata were provided uncurated, with the amount varying by source and participant.

One collaborating source in Seattle enrolled patients while the patients were actively infected and followed the patients over time throughout the course of disease. Collaborating institutions collected whole blood in K2EDTA tubes following their own protocols. For TCRbeta analysis, collaborators shipped samples as frozen whole blood, isolated PBMCs, or DNA extracted from either of those sample types. Trimming takes 1 base from V and 8 bases from J, and the germline ends sit 15 bases apart. The CDR3 runs 14 amino acids, cysteine and phenylalanine included. Only CDR3 DNA remains: 42 bases, in frame from the first base. CDR1 and CDR2 were assigned from the germline V gene as SGHRS and YFSETQ.

The chain uses TRBV5-1 and TRBJ1-2; the D segment cannot be called with confidence. Sequencing was carried out using peripheral blood. The sequence was obtained from a woman of 80 years or more with COVID-19, enrolled during active disease. CDR3 region: CASSLSSTDSGYTF. The nucleotides are TGCGCCAGCAGCTTGTCCAGCACAGATTCGGGCTACACCTTC.